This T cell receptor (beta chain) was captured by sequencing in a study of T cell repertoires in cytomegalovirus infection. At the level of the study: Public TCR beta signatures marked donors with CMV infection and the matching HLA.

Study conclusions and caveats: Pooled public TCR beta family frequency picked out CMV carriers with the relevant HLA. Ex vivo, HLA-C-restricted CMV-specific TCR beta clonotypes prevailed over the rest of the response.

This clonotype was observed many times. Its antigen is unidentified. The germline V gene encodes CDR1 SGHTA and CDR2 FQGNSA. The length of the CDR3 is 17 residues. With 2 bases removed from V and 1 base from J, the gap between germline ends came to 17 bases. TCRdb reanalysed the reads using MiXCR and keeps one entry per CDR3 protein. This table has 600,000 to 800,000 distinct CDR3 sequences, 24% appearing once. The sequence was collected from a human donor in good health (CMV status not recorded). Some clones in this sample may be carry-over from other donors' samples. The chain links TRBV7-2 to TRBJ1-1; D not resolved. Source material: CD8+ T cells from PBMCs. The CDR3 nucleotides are TGTGCCAGCAGCTTATATCCATTAGGAGTTTCGAACACTGAAGCTTTCTTT. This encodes CASSLYPLGVSNTEAFF.